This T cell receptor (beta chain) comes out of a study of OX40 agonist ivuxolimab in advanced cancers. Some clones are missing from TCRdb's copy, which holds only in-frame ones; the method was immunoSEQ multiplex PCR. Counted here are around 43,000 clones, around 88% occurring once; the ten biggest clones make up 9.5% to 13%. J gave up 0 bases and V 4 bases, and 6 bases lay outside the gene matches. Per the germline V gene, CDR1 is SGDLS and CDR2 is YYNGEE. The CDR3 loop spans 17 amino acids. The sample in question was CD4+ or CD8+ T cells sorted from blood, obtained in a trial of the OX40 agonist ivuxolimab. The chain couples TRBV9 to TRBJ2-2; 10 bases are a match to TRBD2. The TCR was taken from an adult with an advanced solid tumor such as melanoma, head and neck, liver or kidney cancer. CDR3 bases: TGTGCCAGCAGCCCCCGACTAGCGGGTCCGAACACCGGGGAGCTGTTTTTT. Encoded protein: CASSPRLAGPNTGELFF.